A single sample gave rise to the 21 T cell receptor beta chains below, sequenced in a study of a mutant IDH1 vaccine in newly diagnosed glioma. The time point here: week 5, during vaccination. Vaccinated patients received 300 ug of mutant IDH1 20-mer peptide per dose, with topical imiquimod. Their antigens are not known. Repertoires were generated with immunoSEQ multiplex PCR, while TCRdb's copy carries only in-frame clones and drops some. The table has about 12,000 clones, roughly 87% seen once; the top ten hold 5.9%. The sample was PBMCs, taken from a glioma patient whose treatment included an IDH1 peptide vaccine. These receptor sequences come from a woman between 40 and 50 years old with glioma. Some clones in this sample may be carry-over from other donors' samples.

This clone occurred a few times. The chain couples TRBV5-1 to TRBJ2-7, with D perhaps given as TRBD1 or TRBD2 (6 bases each). The CDR3 is 18 amino acids. CDR1 SGHRS and CDR2 YFSETQ come from the germline V gene. V lost 1 base to trimming and J lost 1 base, with 21 bases between them. DNA of the CDR3: TGCGCCAGCAGCTTGTATGGGGGGCGGGCAGGGGAGTCCTACGAGCAGTACTTC. Its protein product is CASSLYGGRAGESYEQYF.

As DNA, the CDR3 is TGCGCCAGCAGCATGGGACACCGGAACACTGAAGCTTTCTTT. Protein: CASSMGHRNTEAFF. The chain joins TRBV5-1 to TRBJ1-1; D is perhaps TRBD1 (6 bases). Germline CDR1 is SGHRS and CDR2 is YFSETQ. CDR3 length: 14 amino acids. Trimming stripped 4 bases from V and 1 base from J, with 11 bases between.

The rearrangement joins TRBV7-9 to TRBJ1-1; TRBD1 agrees at 9 bases. After removal of 6 bases from V and 4 bases from J, the junction contained 9 bases not matched to a gene. The CDR3 is 15 residues long. CDR1 and CDR2 (germline): SEHNR, FQNEAQ (reference sequence). CDR3 region: CASRPTGGIGTEAFF. The CDR3 DNA reads as TGTGCCAGCAGACCGACAGGGGGTATTGGCACTGAAGCTTTCTTT.

The sample holds a few counts of this clone. The chain has TRBV4-1 and TRBJ2-5; maybe TRBD1 (5 bases). This CDR3 comprises 15 residues. The germline V gene encodes CDR1 MGHRA and CDR2 YSYEKL. The V end lost 4 bases, the J end lost 1 base, and 13 bases lay between the germline ends. The CDR3 region is CASSPIQAPQETQYF. The CDR3 region has the DNA TGCGCCAGCAGCCCGATACAGGCACCCCAAGAGACCCAGTACTTC.

The CDR3 protein is CAWSGSGNTIYF. Here the CDR3 DNA reads TGTGCCTGGAGTGGTTCGGGAAACACCATATATTTT. The chain links TRBV30 to TRBJ1-3; D is ambiguous. The CDR3 contains 12 residues. Germline CDR1 reads GTSNPN; CDR2 reads SVGIG (reference sequence). The V end was cut by 1 base, the J end by 4 bases, with 5 bases between. Together with reference TRBV30 and TRBJ1-3, the CDR3 gives the full variable domain: SQTIHQWPATLVQPVGSPLSLECTVEGTSNPNLYWYRQAAGRGLQLLFYSVGIGQISSEVPQNLSASRPQDRQFILSSKKLLLSDSGFYLCAWSGSGNTIYFGEGSWLTVV.

The chain couples TRBV11-2 to TRBJ2-2, with 7 bases that match TRBD2. The V gene's germline CDR1 is SGHAT and CDR2 FQNNGV. Germline trimming cut 2 bases from V and 5 bases from J; bases unmatched to any gene: 14. There are 18 residues in the CDR3. This chain's CDR3 is CASSLPRWGRAWTGELFF. The CDR3 region has the DNA TGTGCCAGCAGCTTACCCCGGTGGGGGAGGGCTTGGACCGGGGAGCTGTTTTTT.

This clone was recorded only once. V is TRBV15 and J is TRBJ2-7; D is undetermined. This CDR3 is 14 amino acids long. Between the trimmed V and J ends, which lost 0 bases and 4 bases, there was a span of 10 bases. The germline V gene encodes CDR1 LNHNV and CDR2 YYDKDF (reference sequence). As DNA, the CDR3 is TGTGCCACCAGCAGAGATATTAGAGATTACGAGCAGTACTTC. It is translated as CATSRDIRDYEQYF.

This clone was seen only a few times. The chain employs TRBV7-8 and TRBJ1-2, with D perhaps TRBD1 (5 bases). CDR1 is SGHVS and CDR2 is FQNEAQ in the germline V gene. V shed 2 bases and J shed 3 bases, with 10 bases lying between them. The CDR3 has 14 residues. CDR3 region: CASSLLGEDYGYTF. For the CDR3, the DNA is TGTGCCAGCAGCTTATTGGGGGAAGACTATGGCTACACCTTC.

The gene calls are TRBV6-5 and TRBJ2-7; 7 bases match TRBD1. The V gene's germline CDR1 is MNHEY and CDR2 SVGAGI. The V and J ends lost 0 bases and 3 bases, in that order; junction bases with no gene match: 8. The CDR3 has 16 amino acids. Here the CDR3 reads CASSYSRQGVDYEQYF. CDR3 nucleotide sequence: TGTGCCAGCAGTTACTCGCGGCAGGGGGTCGACTACGAGCAGTACTTC.

The rearrangement uses TRBV7-9 and TRBJ1-4; D gene unclear. Germline V gives CDR1 SEHNR, CDR2 FQNEAQ (reference sequence). V dropped 2 bases and J dropped 8 bases, with 12 bases sitting between them. The CDR3 has 14 amino acids. The CDR3 loop reads CASSLTPEEEKLFF. The CDR3 DNA is TGTGCCAGCAGCTTAACGCCCGAAGAGGAAAAACTGTTTTTT.

In this sample, this clone is large (0.1 to 1%). The chain links TRBV19 to TRBJ1-2; 7 nucleotides agree with TRBD1. Germline V gene lookup returns CDR1 LNHDA and CDR2 SQIVND (reference sequence). The CDR3 spans 15 residues. The V and J ends lost 6 bases and 6 bases, in that order; junction bases with no gene match: 13. In nucleotides, the CDR3 is TGTGCCAGTAGAATCACAGGACAGGCCGGGAATGGCTACACCTTC. Translating it yields CASRITGQAGNGYTF.

V usage is TRBV5-1 and J usage is TRBJ1-3; no clear D gene. The CDR3 covers 14 residues. V was pared by 2 bases and J by 4 bases, with 10 bases between. Germline CDR1 and CDR2: SGHRS and YFSETQ. CDR3 DNA: TGCGCCAGCAGCTTCGGACCGTCAGGAAACACCATATATTTT. Residues: CASSFGPSGNTIYF.

The chain couples TRBV7-9 to TRBJ1-3; D is undetermined. The CDR3 spans 12 residues. CDR1 SEHNR and CDR2 FQNEAQ come from the germline V gene (reference sequence). The germline V and J ends were trimmed by 8 bases and 2 bases, with 7 bases remaining between them. The CDR3 nucleotides are TGTGCCAGCCGACCGCCTGGAAACACCATATATTTT. It yields the protein CASRPPGNTIYF.

This chain links TRBV29-1 with TRBJ2-2; D unresolved. The CDR3 loop spans 11 amino acids. V was shortened by 6 bases and J by 7 bases, with 9 bases between the two germline ends. Germline V lookup: CDR1 SQVTM, CDR2 ANQGSEA. The CDR3 coding sequence is TGCAGCGTCGACGATCTCGGGGAGCTGTTTTTT. Protein: CSVDDLGELFF.

The chain joins TRBV28 to TRBJ1-1, with 8 positions matching TRBD1. With 9 bases clipped from V and 0 bases from J, the junction kept 6 bases outside the gene matches. The V gene's germline CDR1 is MDHEN and CDR2 SYDVKM. The CDR3 runs to 14 residues. The CDR3 loop is CASAGQAVNTEAFF. For the CDR3, the DNA is TGTGCCAGTGCGGGACAGGCGGTGAACACTGAAGCTTTCTTT.

J is TRBJ1-5 and V is TRBV23-1, with D possibly being TRBD1 (5 bases). TRBV23-1 falls under the ORF class, with uncertain function. The V and J ends lost 2 bases and 0 bases respectively, with 8 bases between them. The CDR3 length is 15 residues. The CDR3 protein is CASSQEGDSNQPQHF. For the CDR3, the DNA is TGCGCCAGCAGTCAAGAAGGGGATAGCAATCAGCCCCAGCATTTT.

This clone has a handful of counts. The CDR3 sequence is CAWGERNQPQHF. CDR3 nucleotides: TGTGCCTGGGGGGAGAGAAATCAGCCCCAGCATTTT. This chain joins TRBV30 and TRBJ1-5; no clear D gene. Germline V gives CDR1 GTSNPN, CDR2 SVGIG (reference sequence). V dropped 5 bases and J dropped 4 bases, with 9 bases sitting between them. This CDR3 is built from 12 residues.

The CDR3 nucleotides read TGTGCCAGCGGCGTTGGGGTAAACACTGAAGCTTTCTTT. Translation: CASGVGVNTEAFF. This chain connects TRBV2 to TRBJ1-1; no reliable D call. The V and J ends lost 8 bases and 2 bases respectively, with 12 bases between them. Germline CDR1 and CDR2: SNHLY and FYNNEI. The CDR3 length is 13 residues.

The chain uses TRBV7-6 and TRBJ1-5, with D unresolved. The CDR3 length is 16 residues. CDR1 and CDR2 from the germline V gene are SGHVS and FNYEAQ. V gave up 1 base and J gave up 0 bases, with 10 bases separating them. CDR3 coding DNA: TGTGCCAGCAGCTTAGGTTCTCCAGGTAGCAATCAGCCCCAGCATTTT. Translated: CASSLGSPGSNQPQHF.

The chain has TRBV11-2 and TRBJ1-2, with D possibly being TRBD1 (5 bases). The germline V and J ends were trimmed by 3 bases and 4 bases, with 12 bases remaining between them. Germline CDR1 is SGHAT and CDR2 is FQNNGV. This CDR3 has 14 amino acids. The CDR3 sequence: CASSLGPTPYGYTF. The CDR3 bases are TGTGCCAGCAGCTTGGGGCCTACCCCCTATGGCTACACCTTC.

V is TRBV13 and J is TRBJ2-3; TRBD2 aligns across 13 bases. Germline V gene data show CDR1 as PRHDT and CDR2 as FYEKMQ (reference sequence). This CDR3 has 17 amino acids. J lost 6 bases, V lost 4 bases, and 10 bases had no gene match. CDR3 in DNA: TGTGCCAGCAGCTCCCAGACTAGCGGGAGGTCTACGGATACGCAGTATTTT. Its translation: CASSSQTSGRSTDTQYF.